The 25 T cell receptor beta chains in this list originate from one sample, sequenced in a study of blood T cell repertoires in COVID-19. Sequencing used immunoSEQ multiplex PCR; TCRdb keeps in-frame clones, though not all of them. In the table there are 87,000 or so clones, about 83% of which are singletons. The sample consisted of peripheral blood. The receptors stem from a woman between 65 and 79 years old with acute or convalescent COVID-19.

The chain has TRBV18 and TRBJ1-2; 9 positions agree with TRBD1. The V segment lost 2 bases and the J segment 4 bases; nucleotides outside the gene matches: 2. The CDR3 contains 14 residues. Germline V gene data show CDR1 as KGHSH and CDR2 as LQKENI. CDR3 DNA: TGTGCCAGCTCACCAGGACAGGGGACCTATGGCTACACCTTC. As protein: CASSPGQGTYGYTF.

This clone was recorded once. The V and J genes are TRBV30 and TRBJ1-5; TRBD1 agrees at 7 bases. The CDR3 sequence is 14 residues long. In germline, CDR1 is GTSNPN, CDR2 SVGIG (reference sequence). With V trimmed by 1 base and J by 5 bases, 5 bases remained unmatched. The CDR3 region is CAWSGSRGYQPQHF. The CDR3 coding sequence is TGTGCCTGGAGTGGATCCAGGGGGTATCAGCCCCAGCATTTT.

This clone was detected a few times. The chain is built from TRBV19 and TRBJ2-5; D is unclear. V lost 8 bases to trimming and J lost 0 bases, with 10 bases between them. From germline, CDR1 is LNHDA and CDR2 SQIVND (reference sequence). CDR3 length: 13 amino acids. The CDR3 DNA follows: TGTGCCAGTTCTTCTAGTTACCAAGAGACCCAGTACTTC. It translates to CASSSSYQETQYF.

The chain joins TRBV7-3 to TRBJ2-5, with 7 bases aligning to TRBD2. The CDR3 extends over 15 amino acids. After removal of 4 bases from V and 3 bases from J, the junction contained 8 bases not matched to a gene. Germline V gene sequence: CDR1 SGHTA, CDR2 FQGTGA. The CDR3 spells CASSSLAGEKETQYF. The CDR3 nucleotides read TGTGCCAGCAGCTCGTTGGCGGGGGAAAAAGAGACCCAGTACTTC.

The rearrangement links TRBV11-2 to TRBJ2-3; D may be TRBD2 (5 bases). Germline loops: CDR1 SGHAT, CDR2 FQNNGV. The length of the CDR3 is 14 residues. V was cut by 0 bases and J by 6 bases, with 10 bases left in between. This CDR3 reads CASSLERESDTQYF. CDR3 nucleotide sequence: TGTGCCAGCAGCTTAGAAAGGGAGTCGGATACGCAGTATTTT. Together with reference TRBV11-2 and TRBJ2-3, the CDR3 gives the full variable domain: EAGVAQSPRYKIIEKRQSVAFWCNPISGHATLYWYQQILGQGPKLLIQFQNNGVVDDSQLPKDRFSAERLKGVDSTLKIQPAKLEDSAVYLCASSLERESDTQYFGPGTRLTVL.

The chain has TRBV28 and TRBJ1-5, with TRBD1 matching 8 bases. Per the germline V gene, CDR1 is MDHEN and CDR2 is SYDVKM. With 5 bases clipped from V and 0 bases from J, the junction kept 3 bases outside the gene matches. The length of the CDR3 is 15 residues. CDR3 sequence: CASSPGQGSNQPQHF. The CDR3 coding sequence is TGTGCCAGCAGTCCAGGACAGGGTAGCAATCAGCCCCAGCATTTT.

The chain is built from TRBV10-1 and TRBJ2-2, with TRBD2 matching 9 bases. Germline CDR1 and CDR2: WNHNN and SYGVQD (reference sequence). V dropped 2 bases and J dropped 0; count of bases not matched to a gene: 4. The length of the CDR3 is 17 residues. This CDR3 reads CASSEPSGESNTGELFF. In nucleotides, the CDR3 is TGCGCCAGCAGTGAGCCTAGCGGGGAGTCGAACACCGGGGAGCTGTTTTTT.

This chain uses TRBV28 with TRBJ2-2; D is possibly TRBD1 (6 bases). Trimming pared 7 bases from V and 7 bases from J, leaving 16 bases between. The CDR3 loop spans 14 amino acids. The germline V gene encodes CDR1 MDHEN and CDR2 SYDVKM. CDR3 residues: CASIPTGSFGELFF. CDR3 in DNA: TGTGCCAGCATACCCACAGGGTCGTTCGGGGAGCTGTTTTTT.

The V and J genes are TRBV5-1 and TRBJ1-1; tentative D call: TRBD1 (5 bases). The germline gives CDR1 SGHRS, CDR2 YFSETQ. CDR3 length equals 14 residues. Trimming stripped 4 bases from V and 3 bases from J, with 13 bases between. The CDR3 loop is CASSPQGGHTEAFF. In nucleotides, the CDR3 is TGCGCCAGCAGCCCCCAGGGAGGGCACACTGAAGCTTTCTTT.

This rearrangement joins TRBV29-1 to TRBJ2-3; TRBD2 matches 8 bases. After removal of 5 bases from V and 4 bases from J, the junction contained 5 bases not matched to a gene. CDR3 length: 13 amino acids. Germline lookup yields CDR1 SQVTM and CDR2 ANQGSEA. The CDR3: CSVRSGGADTQYF. The CDR3 coding sequence is TGCAGCGTTCGTTCGGGGGGGGCAGATACGCAGTATTTT.

The genes are TRBV5-4 and TRBJ1-1; D unresolved. V was cut by 4 bases and J by 3 bases, with 10 bases left in between. The CDR3 covers 13 residues. CDR1 is SGHNT, CDR2 YYREEE, per germline (reference sequence). The CDR3, as DNA: TGTGCCAGCAGCACTGACTGGGACACTGAAGCTTTCTTT. Translated, it gives CASSTDWDTEAFF.

The chain carries TRBV5-1 and TRBJ1-2; TRBD1 is a possible D gene (5 bases). V lost 1 base and J lost 0, with 13 bases in between. Germline V CDR1 and CDR2: SGHRS, YFSETQ. The CDR3 covers 16 residues. CDR3 nucleotides: TGCGCCAGCAGCTTGTCCGCAGGGAAGACTAACTATGGCTACACCTTC. Its protein product is CASSLSAGKTNYGYTF.

The genes are TRBV9 and TRBJ1-2; 8 positions match TRBD1. The CDR3 is made up of 14 amino acids. The germline V gene encodes CDR1 SGDLS and CDR2 YYNGEE. Unmatched junction bases numbered 4, after V lost 4 bases and J lost 2 bases. The CDR3 nucleotides are TGTGCCAGCAGCCGGACAGGGCAAAACTATGGCTACACCTTC. It yields the protein CASSRTGQNYGYTF.

Worth noting for this clone: One end of the junction is discordant with germline, which a read error may explain. Other DNA sequences from this sample encode an identical CDR3 as well. The chain combines TRBV28 with TRBJ1-2; the match to TRBD1 covers 7 bases. In germline, CDR1 is MDHEN, CDR2 SYDVKM. This CDR3 spans 15 amino acids. CDR3 sequence (DNA): TGTGCCAGCAGTTTATCCCAGGGGGTAAACTATGGCTACACTTTC. Residues: CASSLSQGVNYGYTF.

This clone was observed a handful of times. The rearrangement links TRBV2 to TRBJ2-3, with TRBD2 matching over 12 bases. Germline V gene sequence: CDR1 SNHLY, CDR2 FYNNEI. The CDR3 runs to 15 residues. V dropped 6 bases and J dropped 5; count of bases not matched to a gene: 6. The CDR3 is CASRRRLAGEDTQYF. In nucleotides, the CDR3 is TGTGCCAGCAGAAGGAGACTAGCGGGGGAAGATACGCAGTATTTT. Complete variable domain (other parts from reference TRBV2 and TRBJ2-3): EPEVTQTPSHQVTQMGQEVILRCVPISNHLYFYWYRQILGQKVEFLVSFYNNEISEKSEIFDDQFSVERPDGSNFTLKIRSTKLEDSAMYFCASRRRLAGEDTQYFGPGTRLTVL.

The chain carries TRBV28 and TRBJ1-5; 8 nucleotides agree with TRBD1. Germline lookup yields CDR1 MDHEN and CDR2 SYDVKM. The CDR3 loop spans 13 amino acids. The ends lost 6 bases at V and 4 bases at J; junction bases unmatched: 2. CDR3 region: CASRRQGNQPQHF. The CDR3 nucleotides read TGTGCCAGCAGGCGACAGGGGAATCAGCCCCAGCATTTT.

The CDR3 coding sequence is TGCGCCAGCAGCTGGATGGGGACATATAATGAAAAACTGTTTTTT. Protein product: CASSWMGTYNEKLFF. The chain couples TRBV5-1 to TRBJ1-4; D perhaps matches TRBD1 (6 bases). The CDR3 is made up of 15 amino acids. CDR1 and CDR2 (germline): SGHRS, YFSETQ. Between the trimmed V and J ends, which lost 3 bases and 4 bases, there was a span of 13 bases.

The V call is TRBV23-1, the J call TRBJ1-2, with D tentatively TRBD1 (5 bases). TRBV23-1 is designated an ORF whose function remains uncertain. The CDR3 is 16 amino acids. The ends were cut back, 0 bases at V and 4 bases at J, with 15 bases in the middle. The CDR3 bases are TGCGCCAGCAGTCAATCGCTAGGACATCTTTTCTATGGCTACACCTTC. As protein: CASSQSLGHLFYGYTF.

The chain carries TRBV28 and TRBJ1-1; D gene unclear. This CDR3 comprises 12 residues. V gave up 2 bases and J gave up 5 bases, with 6 bases separating them. Germline V gene sequence: CDR1 MDHEN, CDR2 SYDVKM. The CDR3 region has the DNA TGTGCCAGCAGTTTAATCCGGACTGAAGCTTTCTTT. Its protein product is CASSLIRTEAFF.

The chain is built from TRBV6-1 and TRBJ2-1; TRBD2 agrees at 7 bases. Per the germline V gene, CDR1 is MNHNS and CDR2 is SASEGT. The trim removed 1 base at V and 7 bases at J, leaving 7 bases unmatched. This CDR3 region has 15 residues. The CDR3 DNA sequence: TGTGCCAGCAGTGAAGGAAGAAGGGGAGGGAATGAGCAGTTCTTC. Translating gives CASSEGRRGGNEQFF.

The rearrangement joins TRBV5-1 to TRBJ1-1; 8 positions match TRBD1. With 0 bases clipped from V and 2 bases from J, the junction kept 6 bases outside the gene matches. Per the germline V gene, CDR1 is SGHRS and CDR2 is YFSETQ. The CDR3 has 16 amino acids. The CDR3 spells CASSLDRGNINTEAFF. CDR3 coding DNA: TGCGCCAGCAGCTTGGACAGGGGGAACATCAACACTGAAGCTTTCTTT.

The rearrangement links TRBV28 to TRBJ1-2; D might be TRBD1 (5 bases). CDR1 MDHEN and CDR2 SYDVKM come from the germline V gene. This CDR3 has 15 residues. V was cut by 4 bases and J by 4 bases, with 16 bases left in between. The CDR3, as DNA: TGTGCCAGCAGTTCACCTCAGGGAGGTGGCTATGGCTACACCTTC. This sequence encodes CASSSPQGGGYGYTF.

The chain employs TRBV5-1 and TRBJ2-1; 13 nucleotides match TRBD2. The germline gives CDR1 SGHRS, CDR2 YFSETQ. The CDR3 covers 16 residues. V lost 4 bases to trimming and J lost 6 bases; unmatched junction nucleotides: 7. CDR3 DNA: TGCGCCAGCAGCCTGATGACTAGCGGGGGGCTCAATGAGCAGTTCTTC. Its protein is CASSLMTSGGLNEQFF.

This chain connects TRBV2 to TRBJ1-6; no definite D call. Germline V gene lookup returns CDR1 SNHLY and CDR2 FYNNEI. The CDR3 runs 13 residues. V dropped 8 bases and J dropped 9 bases, with 14 bases sitting between them. The CDR3: CASLDSEGSPLHF. CDR3 sequence (DNA): TGTGCCAGCCTCGACTCTGAGGGTTCACCCCTCCACTTT.

This clone was detected only once. The chain joins TRBV3-1 (or the pseudogene TRBV3-2) to TRBJ2-7, with D perhaps TRBD1 (5 bases). V lost 3 bases, J lost 3 bases, and 15 bases lay in between. Germline values: CDR1 LGHDT, CDR2 YNNKEL (reference sequence). The CDR3 has 15 residues. CDR3 sequence reads: CASSHRSTGNYEQYF. The CDR3 coding sequence is TGTGCCAGCAGCCACCGTTCTACAGGCAACTACGAGCAGTACTTC.